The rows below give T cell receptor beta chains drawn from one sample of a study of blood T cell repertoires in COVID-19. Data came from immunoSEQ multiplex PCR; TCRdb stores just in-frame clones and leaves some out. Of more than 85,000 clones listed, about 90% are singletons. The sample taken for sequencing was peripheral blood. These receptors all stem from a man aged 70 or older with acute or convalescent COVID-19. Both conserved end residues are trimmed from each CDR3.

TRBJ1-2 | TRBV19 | ASSLDSSYGYT
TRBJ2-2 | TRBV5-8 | ASSLRRFSNTGELF
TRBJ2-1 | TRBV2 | ASSVLGTGYGEQF
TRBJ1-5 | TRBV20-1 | SASVEGNQPQH
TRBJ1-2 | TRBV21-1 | ASSNYPWESERPDGYT
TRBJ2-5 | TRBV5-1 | ASSSGGVQETQY
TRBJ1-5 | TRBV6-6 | ASSYSLGTPNQPQH
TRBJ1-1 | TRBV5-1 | ASSSTTGNIGYTEAF
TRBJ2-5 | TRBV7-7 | ASSRDRGAQETQY
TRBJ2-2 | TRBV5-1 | ASSEMAAGTGNTGELF
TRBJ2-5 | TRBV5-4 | ASSAFRDRGPEETQY
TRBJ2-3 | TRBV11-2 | ASSLEGSFTDTQY
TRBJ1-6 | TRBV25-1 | ASSETVTSPLH
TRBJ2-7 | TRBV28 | ASSLYAGPGEQY
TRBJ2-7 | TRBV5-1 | ASSSPTGYEQY
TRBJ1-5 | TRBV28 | ASSFGVRGVSQPQH
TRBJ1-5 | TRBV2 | ASSRDRSPNQPQH
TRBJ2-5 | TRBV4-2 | ASSGERVGETQY
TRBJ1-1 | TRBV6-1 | ASSEGIGGGVTEAF
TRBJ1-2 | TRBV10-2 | ASSPDSHGGYT
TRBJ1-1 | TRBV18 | ASSLGQGTF
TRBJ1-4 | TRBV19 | ASSTGGLTNEKLF
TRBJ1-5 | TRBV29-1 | SVERAGEGESNQPQH
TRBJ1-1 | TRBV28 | ASSFRGGTEAF
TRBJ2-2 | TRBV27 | ASSLSRNTGELF
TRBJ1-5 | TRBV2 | ASSGQGLNQPQH
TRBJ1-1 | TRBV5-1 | ASSPPGTEAF
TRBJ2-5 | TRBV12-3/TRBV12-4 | ASTQGKETQY
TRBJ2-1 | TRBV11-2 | ASSLDYRASGGYEQF